Each of the 21 T cell receptor beta chains below was sequenced from the same sample in a study of T cell repertoires in cytomegalovirus infection. TCRdb used MiXCR to reprocess the reads, holding one entry per CDR3 protein. The table lists some 800,000 distinct CDR3 sequences, 30% to 35% of them singletons. Their antigens remain unidentified. The source material was cultured CD8+ T cells from PBMCs, sampled from culture after CMV antigen stimulation. The receptors here all came from a human donor in good health (CMV status not recorded). Some clones in this sample may be carry-over from other donors' samples.

This clonotype was observed at least ten times. The rearrangement uses TRBV7-9 and TRBJ2-2, with D maybe TRBD1 (6 bases). CDR3 length: 16 amino acids. Trimming removed 5 bases at V and 1 base at J, with 14 bases between. In germline, CDR1 is SEHNR, CDR2 FQNEAQ (reference sequence). The DNA of the CDR3 is TGTGCCAGCAGCCCTCCCGGGACAAGGAACACCGGGGAGCTGTTTTTT. It translates to CASSPPGTRNTGELFF. Variable domain in full (rest from reference TRBV7-9 and TRBJ2-2): DTGVSQNPRHKITKRGQNVTFRCDPISEHNRLYWYRQTLGQGPEFLTYFQNEAQLEKSRLLSDRFSAERPKGSFSTLEIQRTEQGDSAMYLCASSPPGTRNTGELFFGEGSRLTVL.

Only a few counts were recorded for this clonotype. The chain recombines TRBV5-6 with TRBJ2-5; 9 nucleotides line up with TRBD1. The trim removed 4 bases at V and 2 bases at J, leaving 9 bases unmatched. Germline CDR1 reads SGHDT; CDR2 reads YYEEEE. The CDR3 covers 16 residues. CDR3 nucleotide sequence: TGTGCCAGCAGCGATGATGGGACAGGGAATCAAGAGACCCAGTACTTC. Translating gives CASSDDGTGNQETQYF.

In its sample, this clonotype was seen many times. V is TRBV19 and J is TRBJ1-5; the D is unclear. Trimming left V 7 bases short and J 2 bases short, with 15 bases between. The CDR3 is made up of 15 amino acids. Germline V gene data show CDR1 as LNHDA and CDR2 as SQIVND (reference sequence). In DNA form, the CDR3 reads TGTGCCAGTACCCTTTTGGGGAAAGGCAATCAGCCCCAGCATTTT. It is translated as CASTLLGKGNQPQHF. Based on the CDR3 plus reference TRBV19 and TRBJ1-5, the full variable domain is DGGITQSPKYLFRKEGQNVTLSCEQNLNHDAMYWYRQDPGQGLRLIYYSQIVNDFQKGDIAEGYSVSREKKESFPLTVTSAQKNPTAFYLCASTLLGKGNQPQHFGDGTRLSIL.

The chain's CDR3 is CASSFGTDPLMNTEAFF. CDR3 bases: TGTGCCAGCAGCTTCGGGACAGACCCTTTAATGAACACTGAAGCTTTCTTT. The J gene is TRBJ1-1, the V gene TRBV7-9; 7 nucleotides agree with TRBD1. The CDR3 totals 17 residues. The junction had 10 bases not matched to a gene; V was cut back by 3 bases and J by 0 bases. CDR1 and CDR2 (germline): SEHNR, FQNEAQ (reference sequence).

The chain couples TRBV11-2 to TRBJ2-1, with 9 bases identical to TRBD1. CDR3 length equals 15 residues. V lost 3 bases and J lost 7; bases outside the gene matches: 7. From germline, CDR1 is SGHAT and CDR2 FQNNGV. This CDR3 is CASSFRDRARNEQFF. The DNA of the CDR3 is TGTGCCAGCAGCTTCCGGGACAGGGCAAGAAATGAGCAGTTCTTC.

This chain connects TRBV9 to TRBJ2-3, with 8 bases matching TRBD2. J was trimmed by 2 bases and V by 4 bases; bases with no gene match: 12. From germline, CDR1 is SGDLS and CDR2 YYNGEE. The CDR3 consists of 17 residues. The CDR3 reads CASSPLRTSPLTDTQYF. The CDR3 region has the DNA TGTGCCAGCAGCCCCCTTAGGACTAGCCCGCTCACAGATACGCAGTATTTT.

The rearrangement joins TRBV6-6 to TRBJ1-2; 9 bases match TRBD1. V lost 0 bases, J lost 6 bases, and 11 bases stayed unmatched. Germline loops: CDR1 MNHNY, CDR2 SVGAGI (reference sequence). The CDR3 totals 17 residues. The CDR3 nucleotides read TGTGCCAGCAGTTACTCCGCTCTCGGACAGGGGAATCATGGCTACACCTTC. Amino acid sequence: CASSYSALGQGNHGYTF.

The chain employs TRBV10-2 and TRBJ1-5; D unresolved. Germline loops: CDR1 WSHSY, CDR2 SAAADI. Trimming removed 4 bases from V and 3 bases from J, with 10 bases in between. CDR3 size: 14 residues. The CDR3 loop is CASSAFSFNQPQHF. CDR3 bases: TGCGCCAGCAGTGCATTTAGTTTCAATCAGCCCCAGCATTTT.

This chain uses TRBV7-6 with TRBJ1-1, with D perhaps TRBD1 (5 bases). Germline V gene data show CDR1 as SGHVS and CDR2 as FNYEAQ. The CDR3 consists of 13 residues. Trimming took off 4 bases at V and 4 bases at J, with 10 bases between the two ends. This chain's CDR3 is CASSSPTGTEAFF. The CDR3 DNA is TGTGCCAGCAGCTCCCCTACAGGCACTGAAGCTTTCTTT.

At least ten counts were recorded for this clonotype. The chain joins TRBV6-2 or TRBV6-3 to TRBJ2-1, with TRBD1 identical over 9 bases. The CDR3 runs to 16 residues. V was clipped by 5 bases and J by 6 bases; unmatched bases: 11. Per the germline V gene, CDR1 is MNHEY and CDR2 is SVGEGT. The CDR3 DNA is TGTGCCAGCAGTCTGGGACAGGGAAGGGGGCTCAATGAGCAGTTCTTC. This codes for CASSLGQGRGLNEQFF.

J is TRBJ2-2 and V is TRBV4-1; TRBD2 might be the D (6 bases). This CDR3 comprises 16 residues. Germline CDR1 is MGHRA and CDR2 is YSYEKL. V was cut by 5 bases and J by 1 base, with 14 bases left in between. The CDR3 is CASSRTGLLNTGELFF. CDR3 DNA sequence: TGCGCCAGCAGCAGAACGGGACTCCTGAACACCGGGGAGCTGTTTTTT.

The table lists this clonotype with a few counts. J is TRBJ2-3 and V is TRBV12-3 or TRBV12-4, with D possibly being TRBD1 (5 bases). Trimming pared 3 bases from V and 5 bases from J, leaving 12 bases between. The CDR3 runs 14 residues. The CDR3: CASSLWGDGDTQYF. The CDR3 DNA sequence: TGTGCCAGCAGTTTGTGGGGCGATGGAGATACGCAGTATTTT.

The count of this clonotype is one. The J gene is TRBJ1-2, the V gene TRBV4-1; TRBD1 might be the D (5 bases). V was pared by 6 bases and J by 6 bases, with 11 bases between. In germline, CDR1 is MGHRA, CDR2 YSYEKL. The CDR3 length is 12 residues. CDR3 bases: TGCGCCAGCAGAGGAGGGGCCGATGGCTACACCTTC. Protein: CASRGGADGYTF.

The V and J genes are TRBV7-3 and TRBJ2-3; D is ambiguous. The V end was cut by 3 bases, the J end by 0 bases, with 10 bases between. Per the germline V gene, CDR1 is SGHTA and CDR2 is FQGTGA. This CDR3 has 15 residues. CDR3: CASSLGYGSTDTQYF. In nucleotides, the CDR3 is TGTGCCAGCAGCTTGGGCTACGGGAGCACAGATACGCAGTATTTT. Combining the CDR3 with reference TRBV7-3 and TRBJ2-3 gives the whole variable domain GAGVSQTPSNKVTEKGKYVELRCDPISGHTALYWYRQSLGQGPEFLIYFQGTGAADDSGLPNDRFFAVRPEGSVSTLKIQRTERGDSAVYLCASSLGYGSTDTQYFGPGTRLTVL.

This clonotype was seen more than once but under ten times. The chain uses TRBV25-1 and TRBJ2-2; D uncertain. This CDR3 contains 13 residues. The germline gives CDR1 MGHDK, CDR2 SYGVNS. V lost 2 bases, J lost 6 bases, and 7 bases lay in between. The CDR3 protein is CASSEGIPGELFF. CDR3 bases: TGTGCCAGCAGTGAAGGGATCCCCGGGGAGCTGTTTTTT. Variable domain in full (rest from reference TRBV25-1 and TRBJ2-2): EADIYQTPRYLVIGTGKKITLECSQTMGHDKMYWYQQDPGMELHLIHYSYGVNSTEKGDLSSESTVSRIRTEHFPLTLESARPSHTSQYLCASSEGIPGELFFGEGSRLTVL.

V gene TRBV27 combines with J gene TRBJ2-1; D perhaps matches TRBD2 (7 bases). Germline CDR1 MNHEY, CDR2 SMNVEV (reference sequence). Between the trimmed V and J ends, which lost 8 bases and 4 bases, there was a span of 18 bases. The CDR3 has 15 amino acids. The CDR3 loop reads CASGPGGGAYNEQFF. As DNA, the CDR3 is TGTGCCAGCGGTCCGGGCGGGGGCGCTTACAATGAGCAGTTCTTC.

The chain employs TRBV7-9 and TRBJ2-5, with D perhaps TRBD2 (6 bases). Germline-derived CDR1 and CDR2 are SEHNR and FQNEAQ (reference sequence). This CDR3 is 16 amino acids long. Deletions cut 5 bases from V and 0 bases from J, with 16 bases between. The CDR3 bases are TGTGCCAGCAGCCCGAGGGACGGGGGAAACCAAGAGACCCAGTACTTC. Amino acids: CASSPRDGGNQETQYF.

The V call is TRBV12-3 or TRBV12-4, the J call TRBJ1-1; unclear D gene. V shed 6 bases and J shed 0 bases, with 11 bases lying between them. The CDR3 extends over 14 amino acids. CDR3 amino acids: CASSRSKMNTEAFF. The CDR3, as DNA: TGTGCCAGCAGCCGATCAAAGATGAACACTGAAGCTTTCTTT.

This clonotype has just a few counts. The genes are TRBV7-9 and TRBJ1-2, with 7 nucleotides matching TRBD1. After removal of 1 base from V and 0 bases from J, the junction contained 5 bases not matched to a gene. The germline V gene has CDR1 SEHNR and CDR2 FQNEAQ (reference sequence). The CDR3 totals 16 residues. CDR3 protein: CASSLDGTESNYGYTF. As DNA, the CDR3 is TGTGCCAGCAGCTTAGACGGGACAGAGTCTAACTATGGCTACACCTTC.

The V and J genes are TRBV7-9 and TRBJ1-1, with D hard to call. This CDR3 spans 12 amino acids. The germline gives CDR1 SEHNR, CDR2 FQNEAQ (reference sequence). The V and J ends lost 1 base and 8 bases respectively, with 8 bases between them. CDR3 nucleotides: TGTGCCAGCAGCTTAGGGTTGAGAGAAGCTTTCTTT. Encoded protein: CASSLGLREAFF. The full variable domain, with the rest looked up from reference TRBV7-9 and TRBJ1-1, is DTGVSQNPRHKITKRGQNVTFRCDPISEHNRLYWYRQTLGQGPEFLTYFQNEAQLEKSRLLSDRFSAERPKGSFSTLEIQRTEQGDSAMYLCASSLGLREAFFGQGTRLTVV.

This clonotype turned up a few times. The rearrangement uses TRBV6-1 and TRBJ2-7; D perhaps matches TRBD1 (9 bases). CDR1 and CDR2 from the germline V gene are MNHNS and SASEGT. CDR3 length: 14 amino acids. The V end lost 7 bases, the J end lost 7 bases, and 20 bases lay between the germline ends. The CDR3 DNA is TGTGCCAGCACCCCGGGGACAGGGACTAGAGAGCAGTACTTC. Residues: CASTPGTGTREQYF.